A selection of T cell receptor beta chains follows, all from one sample in a study of T cells in Graves' hyperthyroidism and ophthalmopathy. TCRdb processed the multiplex PCR reads anew with MiXCR; each CDR3 protein has one entry. Among roughly 700,000 distinct CDR3 sequences listed, around 15% were seen once. The source material was blood. Every receptor here comes from a man between 50 and 59 years old with Graves' hyperthyroidism. Each CDR3 is given with its conserved first and last residue. A D gene is named only where the DNA matches it firmly.

D gene	V gene	CDR3 length	J gene	CDR3 protein
NA	TRBV5-1	16	TRBJ2-3	CASSPNGPGGADTQYF
TRBD2	TRBV24-1	17	TRBJ2-5	CATSDPGLSGVQETQYF
TRBD1	TRBV5-1	15	TRBJ1-1	CASRGTGVYSTEAFF
TRBD1	TRBV28	14	TRBJ1-1	CASSSGTGITEAFF
TRBD2	TRBV7-2	15	TRBJ2-7	CASSLSSGRWGEQYF
NA	TRBV7-9	14	TRBJ1-1	CASSLSSGFLEAFF
TRBD2	TRBV28	16	TRBJ2-3	CASSLVAGGTTDTQYF
NA	TRBV27	14	TRBJ1-1	CASSLKQGNTEAFF
NA	TRBV20-1	12	TRBJ2-7	CSAKTSAYEQYF
NA	TRBV5-6	13	TRBJ2-1	CASSLDSDNEQFF
TRBD1	TRBV19	14	TRBJ2-3	CASSIGQGPDTQYF
NA	TRBV19	15	TRBJ2-1	CASSMRDISYNEQFF
NA	TRBV7-9	16	TRBJ1-2	CASSLGGMESNYGYTF
TRBD1	TRBV10-1	16	TRBJ2-2	CASSGTGGGSTGELFF
TRBD1	TRBV29-1	15	TRBJ2-1	CSVEKGGTGVIEQFF
NA	TRBV5-8	13	TRBJ1-5	CASSSGGNRPQHF
NA	TRBV7-8	14	TRBJ2-6	CASSLFSGANVLTF
NA	TRBV20-1	13	TRBJ1-6	CSASLQQNSPLHF
TRBD1	TRBV2	12	TRBJ1-1	CASRGQVVEAFF
TRBD1	TRBV6-5	17	TRBJ1-5	CASSYPQGQGYNQPQHF
NA	TRBV12-3/TRBV12-4	15	TRBJ1-1	CASSPPGGSFAEAFF
TRBD2	TRBV7-8	18	TRBJ2-7	CASSLAGLAGLKSYEQYF
TRBD1	TRBV30	13	TRBJ2-7	CAWRNRGVGEQYF
NA	TRBV28	15	TRBJ2-6	CASSLRASGANVLTF
NA	TRBV3-1	16	TRBJ1-2	CASSPRPLYREYGYTF
NA	TRBV27	12	TRBJ1-5	CASSSRGQPQHF
NA	TRBV9	14	TRBJ2-1	CASSGTAIYNEQFF
NA	TRBV29-1	13	TRBJ2-5	CSVVGVPQGTQYF
NA	TRBV5-1	16	TRBJ2-3	CASSLRVGPATDTQYF
TRBD2	TRBV28	15	TRBJ2-7	CASSPPSGRAREQYF
NA	TRBV18	13	TRBJ2-4	CASSPGRGDAQYF
TRBD1	TRBV7-9	17	TRBJ2-7	CASSLAMRTGDSYEQYF
TRBD2	TRBV20-1	14	TRBJ2-7	CSARIGTRSYEQYF
NA	TRBV5-1	15	TRBJ2-1	CASSWTKGSYNEQFF
TRBD2	TRBV20-1	16	TRBJ2-3	CSAKPGTGGSLGTQYF
TRBD1	TRBV7-9	12	TRBJ2-7	CASRGQGLEQYF
NA	TRBV28	12	TRBJ2-6	CASSLLTNVLTF
NA	TRBV20-1	14	TRBJ2-2	CSASDRAGSGELFF
TRBD1	TRBV28	14	TRBJ1-2	CASGGSDRDYGYTF
TRBD1	TRBV5-5	15	TRBJ1-2	CASSLQGASNYGYTF
NA	TRBV3-1	16	TRBJ2-5	CASSQAATSQQETQYF
NA	TRBV7-6	17	TRBJ2-7	CASSLNPGSPKGNEQYF
NA	TRBV12-3/TRBV12-4	17	TRBJ1-1	CASSLRGVQGGFTEAFF
TRBD2	TRBV20-1	16	TRBJ2-7	CSAPTGLAGEEYEQYF
NA	TRBV12-3/TRBV12-4	14	TRBJ1-4	CASSTGRGGEKLFF
NA	TRBV7-9	16	TRBJ1-1	CASSLAKASLNTEAFF
TRBD2	TRBV3-1	14	TRBJ2-7	CASSQGTSPYEQYF
NA	TRBV28	14	TRBJ2-7	CASTYGGAGYEQYF
NA	TRBV5-1	15	TRBJ2-2	CASSPGLQNTGELFF
TRBD1	TRBV3-1	15	TRBJ1-5	CASSQGGTGNQPQHF
TRBD2	TRBV24-1	15	TRBJ2-7	CATSDATSGSYEQYF
TRBD2	TRBV6-2/TRBV6-3	16	TRBJ2-3	CASTPYSGAGEDTQYF
NA	TRBV20-1	13	TRBJ2-5	CSATKAGQETQYF
NA	TRBV11-2	15	TRBJ1-4	CASSLGFATNEKLFF
NA	TRBV27	15	TRBJ2-1	CASSPGVAYYNEQFF
TRBD1	TRBV19	15	TRBJ1-2	CASSSAGGFGYGYTF
TRBD1	TRBV19	14	TRBJ2-3	CASKRDRVTDTQYF
NA	TRBV20-1	14	TRBJ1-1	CSARGEAVNTEAFF
TRBD2	TRBV7-2	14	TRBJ2-1	CASSLDMGGGEQFF